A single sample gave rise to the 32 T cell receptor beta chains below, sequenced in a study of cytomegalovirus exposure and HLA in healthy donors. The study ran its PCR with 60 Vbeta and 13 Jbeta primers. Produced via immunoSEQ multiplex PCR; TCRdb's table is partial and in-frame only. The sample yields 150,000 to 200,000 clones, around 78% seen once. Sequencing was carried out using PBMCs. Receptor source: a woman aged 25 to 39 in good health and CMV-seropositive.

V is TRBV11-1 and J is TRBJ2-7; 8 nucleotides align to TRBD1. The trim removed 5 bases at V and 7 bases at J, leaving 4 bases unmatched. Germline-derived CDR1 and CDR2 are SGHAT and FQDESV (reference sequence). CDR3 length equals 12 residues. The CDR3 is CASSAGGREQYF. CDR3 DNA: TGTGCCAGCAGCGCAGGGGGCAGGGAGCAGTACTTC.

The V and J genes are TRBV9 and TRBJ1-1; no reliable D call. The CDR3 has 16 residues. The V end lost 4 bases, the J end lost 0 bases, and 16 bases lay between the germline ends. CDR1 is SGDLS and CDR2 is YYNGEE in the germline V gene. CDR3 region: CASSPRGGNLNTEAFF. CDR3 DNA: TGTGCCAGCAGCCCACGCGGTGGAAACTTGAACACTGAAGCTTTCTTT.

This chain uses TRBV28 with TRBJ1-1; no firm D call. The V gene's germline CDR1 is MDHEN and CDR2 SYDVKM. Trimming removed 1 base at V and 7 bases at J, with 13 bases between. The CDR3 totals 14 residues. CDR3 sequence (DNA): TGTGCCAGCAGTTTATTCGGCAGGACTCATGAAGCTTTCTTT. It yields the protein CASSLFGRTHEAFF.

CDR3 sequence: CASSRASGVYQETQYF. The CDR3 DNA is TGTGCCAGCAGTCGAGCTAGCGGGGTGTACCAAGAGACCCAGTACTTC. The chain is built from TRBV5-4 and TRBJ2-5; 9 nucleotides align to TRBD2. Germline lookup yields CDR1 SGHNT and CDR2 YYREEE (reference sequence). The CDR3 is 16 amino acids. V lost 5 bases to trimming and J lost 0 bases; unmatched junction nucleotides: 8.

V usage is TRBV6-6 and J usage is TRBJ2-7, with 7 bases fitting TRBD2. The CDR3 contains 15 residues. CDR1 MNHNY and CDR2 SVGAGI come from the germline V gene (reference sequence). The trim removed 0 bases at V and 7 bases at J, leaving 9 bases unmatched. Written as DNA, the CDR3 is TGTGCCAGCAGTTACTCGAGTTCGAGGGGAGGGGAGCAGTACTTC. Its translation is CASSYSSSRGGEQYF.

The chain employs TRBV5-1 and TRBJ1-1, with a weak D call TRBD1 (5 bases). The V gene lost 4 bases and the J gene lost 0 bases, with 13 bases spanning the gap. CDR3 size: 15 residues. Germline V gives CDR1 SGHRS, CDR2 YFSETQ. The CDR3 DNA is TGCGCCAGCAGCGCGGGGGAAAACATGAACACTGAAGCTTTCTTT. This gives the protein CASSAGENMNTEAFF.

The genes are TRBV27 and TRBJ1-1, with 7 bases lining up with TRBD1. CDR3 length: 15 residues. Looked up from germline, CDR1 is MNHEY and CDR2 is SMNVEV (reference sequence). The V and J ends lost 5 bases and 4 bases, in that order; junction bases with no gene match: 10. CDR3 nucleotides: TGTGCCAGCAGTATGACAGGGAGATGGGCCACTGAAGCTTTCTTT. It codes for CASSMTGRWATEAFF.

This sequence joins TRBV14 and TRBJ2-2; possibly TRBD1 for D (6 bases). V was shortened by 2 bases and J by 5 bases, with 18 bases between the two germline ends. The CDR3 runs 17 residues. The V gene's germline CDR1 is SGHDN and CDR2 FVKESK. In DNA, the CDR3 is TGTGCCAGCAGCCAAACTTTCAGGGGCCAGAGGACCGGGGAGCTGTTTTTT. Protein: CASSQTFRGQRTGELFF.

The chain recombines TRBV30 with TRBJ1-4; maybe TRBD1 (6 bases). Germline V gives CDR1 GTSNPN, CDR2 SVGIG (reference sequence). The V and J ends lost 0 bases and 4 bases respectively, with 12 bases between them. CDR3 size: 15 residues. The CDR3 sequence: CAWSVQTGGNEKLFF. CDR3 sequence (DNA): TGTGCCTGGAGTGTACAGACAGGCGGTAATGAAAAACTGTTTTTT.

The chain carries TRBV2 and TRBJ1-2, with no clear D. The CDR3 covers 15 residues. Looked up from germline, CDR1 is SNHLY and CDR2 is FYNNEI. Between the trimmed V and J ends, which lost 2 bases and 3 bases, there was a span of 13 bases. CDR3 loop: CASSESTPQDYGYTF. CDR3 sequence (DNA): TGTGCCAGCAGTGAATCGACACCCCAGGACTATGGCTACACCTTC.

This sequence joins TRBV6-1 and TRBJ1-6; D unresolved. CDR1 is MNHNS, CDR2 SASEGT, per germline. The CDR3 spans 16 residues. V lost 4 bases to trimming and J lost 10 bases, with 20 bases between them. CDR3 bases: TGTGCCAGCAGTGGACCTATAGGGAGAGGAGAATCACCCCTCCACTTT. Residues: CASSGPIGRGESPLHF.

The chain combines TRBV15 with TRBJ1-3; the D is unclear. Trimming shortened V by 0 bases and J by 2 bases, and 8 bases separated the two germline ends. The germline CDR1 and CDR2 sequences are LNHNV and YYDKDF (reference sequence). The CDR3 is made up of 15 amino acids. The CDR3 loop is CATSREGRPGNTIYF. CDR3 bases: TGTGCCACCAGCAGAGAGGGCAGGCCTGGAAACACCATATATTTT.

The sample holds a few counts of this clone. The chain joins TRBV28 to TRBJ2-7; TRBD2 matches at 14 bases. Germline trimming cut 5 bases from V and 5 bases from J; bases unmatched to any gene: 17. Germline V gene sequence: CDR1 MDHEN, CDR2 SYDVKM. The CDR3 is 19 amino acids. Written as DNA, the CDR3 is TGTGCCAGCAGTCCCCGGAAGGCTGGGACTAGCGGGAGAACCAACGAGCAGTACTTC. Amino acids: CASSPRKAGTSGRTNEQYF.

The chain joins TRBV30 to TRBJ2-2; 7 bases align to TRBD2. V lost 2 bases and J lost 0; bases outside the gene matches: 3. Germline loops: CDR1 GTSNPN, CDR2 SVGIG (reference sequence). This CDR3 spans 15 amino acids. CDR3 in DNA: TGTGCCTGGAGTAAGGCGGGAGCGAACACCGGGGAGCTGTTTTTT. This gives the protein CAWSKAGANTGELFF.

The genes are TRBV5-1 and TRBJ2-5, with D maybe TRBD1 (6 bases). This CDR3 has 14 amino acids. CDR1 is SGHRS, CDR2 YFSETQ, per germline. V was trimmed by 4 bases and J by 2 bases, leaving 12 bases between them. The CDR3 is CASSHDRYQETQYF. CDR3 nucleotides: TGCGCCAGCAGCCACGACAGGTATCAAGAGACCCAGTACTTC.

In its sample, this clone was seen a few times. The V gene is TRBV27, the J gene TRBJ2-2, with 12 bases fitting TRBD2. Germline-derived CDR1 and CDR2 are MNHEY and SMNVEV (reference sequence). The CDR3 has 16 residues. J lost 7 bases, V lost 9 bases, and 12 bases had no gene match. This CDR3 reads CASTRLAGVVSGELFF. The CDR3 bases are TGTGCCAGTACTCGACTAGCGGGAGTTGTTAGCGGGGAGCTGTTTTTT.

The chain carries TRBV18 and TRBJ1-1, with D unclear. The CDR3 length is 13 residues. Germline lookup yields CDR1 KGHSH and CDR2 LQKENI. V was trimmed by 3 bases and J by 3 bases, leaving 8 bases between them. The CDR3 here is CASSPQRDTEAFF. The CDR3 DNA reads TGTGCCAGCTCACCCCAGAGGGACACTGAAGCTTTCTTT.

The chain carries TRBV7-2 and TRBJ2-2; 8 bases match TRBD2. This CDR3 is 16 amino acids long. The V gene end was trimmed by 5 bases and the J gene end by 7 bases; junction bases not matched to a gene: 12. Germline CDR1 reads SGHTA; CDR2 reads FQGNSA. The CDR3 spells CASSPRWRGDGGELFF. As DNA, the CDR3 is TGTGCCAGCAGCCCCCGATGGCGGGGGGACGGCGGGGAGCTGTTTTTT.

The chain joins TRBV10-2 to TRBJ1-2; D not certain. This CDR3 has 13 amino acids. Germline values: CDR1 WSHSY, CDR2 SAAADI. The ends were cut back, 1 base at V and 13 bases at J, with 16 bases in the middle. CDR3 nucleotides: TGCGCCAGCAGTGAGTATCGACGGGAGTTGGCCACCTTC. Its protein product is CASSEYRRELATF.

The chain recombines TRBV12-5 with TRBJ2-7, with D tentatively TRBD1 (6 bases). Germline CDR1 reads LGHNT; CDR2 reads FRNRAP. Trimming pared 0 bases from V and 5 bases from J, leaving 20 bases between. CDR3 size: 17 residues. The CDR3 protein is CASGLVQGYGGLDEQYF. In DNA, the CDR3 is TGTGCTAGTGGTTTGGTACAGGGATATGGAGGCCTCGACGAGCAGTACTTC.

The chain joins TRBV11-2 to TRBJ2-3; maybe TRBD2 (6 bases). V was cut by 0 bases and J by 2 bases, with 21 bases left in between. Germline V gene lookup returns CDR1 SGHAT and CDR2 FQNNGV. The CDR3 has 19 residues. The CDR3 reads CASSLEAPRDGGDTDTQYF. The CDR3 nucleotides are TGTGCCAGCAGCTTAGAAGCCCCGCGGGATGGCGGAGACACAGATACGCAGTATTTT.

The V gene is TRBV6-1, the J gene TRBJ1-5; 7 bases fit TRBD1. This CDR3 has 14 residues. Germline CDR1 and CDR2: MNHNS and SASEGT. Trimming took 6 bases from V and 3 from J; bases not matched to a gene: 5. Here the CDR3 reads CASRPGQSNQPQHF. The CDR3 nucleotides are TGTGCCAGCAGACCGGGACAGTCCAATCAGCCCCAGCATTTT.

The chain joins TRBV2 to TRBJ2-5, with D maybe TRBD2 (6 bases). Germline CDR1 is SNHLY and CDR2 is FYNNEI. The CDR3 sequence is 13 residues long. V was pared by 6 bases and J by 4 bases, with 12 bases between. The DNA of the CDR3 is TGTGCCAGCAGGGGCGGGGTTGGAGAGACCCAGTACTTC. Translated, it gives CASRGGVGETQYF.

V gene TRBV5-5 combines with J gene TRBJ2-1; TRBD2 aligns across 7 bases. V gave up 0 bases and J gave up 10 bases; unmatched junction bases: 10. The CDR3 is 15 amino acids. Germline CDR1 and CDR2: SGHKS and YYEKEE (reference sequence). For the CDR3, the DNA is TGTGCCAGCAGCTTGGCCGGGAGCGGGATGGGAGAGCAGTTCTTC. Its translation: CASSLAGSGMGEQFF.

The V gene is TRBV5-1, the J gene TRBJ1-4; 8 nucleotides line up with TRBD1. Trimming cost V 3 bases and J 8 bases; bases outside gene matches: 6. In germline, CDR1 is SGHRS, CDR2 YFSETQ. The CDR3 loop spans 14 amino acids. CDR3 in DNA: TGCGCCAGCAGCTCTCAGGGGGCGGGAGAAAAACTGTTTTTT. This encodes CASSSQGAGEKLFF.

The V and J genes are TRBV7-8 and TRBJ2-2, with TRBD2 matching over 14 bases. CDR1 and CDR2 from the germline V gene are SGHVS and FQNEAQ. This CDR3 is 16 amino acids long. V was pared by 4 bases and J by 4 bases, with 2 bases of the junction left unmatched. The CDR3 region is CASSSGLAGVTGELFF. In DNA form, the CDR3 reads TGTGCCAGCAGCTCGGGACTAGCGGGAGTCACCGGGGAGCTGTTTTTT.

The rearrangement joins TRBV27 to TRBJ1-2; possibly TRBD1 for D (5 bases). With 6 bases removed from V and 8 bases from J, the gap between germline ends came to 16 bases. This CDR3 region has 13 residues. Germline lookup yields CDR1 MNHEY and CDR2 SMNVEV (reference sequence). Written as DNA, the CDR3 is TGTGCCAGCAGGGGGGGAGGGAGAGGGGGCTACACCTTC. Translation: CASRGGGRGGYTF.

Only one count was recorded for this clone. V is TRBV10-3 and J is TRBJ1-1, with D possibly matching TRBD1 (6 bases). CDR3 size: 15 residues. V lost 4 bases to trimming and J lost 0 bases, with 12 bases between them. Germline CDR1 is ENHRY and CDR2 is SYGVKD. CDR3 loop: CAISAGQGMNTEAFF. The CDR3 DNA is TGTGCCATCAGTGCAGGGCAGGGGATGAACACTGAAGCTTTCTTT.

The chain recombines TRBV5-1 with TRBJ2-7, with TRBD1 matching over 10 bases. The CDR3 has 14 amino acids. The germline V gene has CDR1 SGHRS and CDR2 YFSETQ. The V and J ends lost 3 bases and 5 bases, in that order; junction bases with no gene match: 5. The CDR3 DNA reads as TGCGCCAGCAGCTGGGGACAGGGGATAAACGAGCAGTACTTC. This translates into CASSWGQGINEQYF.

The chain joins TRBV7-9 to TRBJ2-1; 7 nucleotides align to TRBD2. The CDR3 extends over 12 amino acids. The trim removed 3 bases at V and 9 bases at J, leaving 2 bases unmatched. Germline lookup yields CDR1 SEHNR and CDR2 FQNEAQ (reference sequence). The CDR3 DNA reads TGTGCCAGCAGCTTTCGGGGGGTTGAGCAGTTCTTC. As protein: CASSFRGVEQFF.

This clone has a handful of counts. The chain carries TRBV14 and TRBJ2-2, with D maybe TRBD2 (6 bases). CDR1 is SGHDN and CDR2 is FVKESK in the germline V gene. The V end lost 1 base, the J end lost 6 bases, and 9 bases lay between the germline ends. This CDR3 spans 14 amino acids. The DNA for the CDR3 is TGTGCCAGCAGCCAAGGTGGAGGGGCCGGGGAGCTGTTTTTT. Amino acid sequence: CASSQGGGAGELFF.

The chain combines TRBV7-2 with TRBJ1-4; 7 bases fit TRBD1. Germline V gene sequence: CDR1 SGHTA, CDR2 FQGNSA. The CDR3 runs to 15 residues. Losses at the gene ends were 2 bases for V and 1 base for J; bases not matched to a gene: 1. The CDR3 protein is CASSLYRGTNEKLFF. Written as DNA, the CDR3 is TGTGCCAGCAGCTTATACAGGGGAACTAATGAAAAACTGTTTTTT.